This is a list of T cell receptor beta chains from one sample in a study of T cells after yellow fever vaccination. Via MiXCR, TCRdb re-called the 5' RACE reads, giving one row per CDR3 protein. The sample gives about 330,000 distinct CDR3 sequences, about 6.6% of which show up once; roughly 19% is in the top ten. Sequenced here: PBMCs, sampled about 41 days after the first yellow fever vaccination. All receptors derive from a man between 18 and 29 years old who received the YFV17D yellow fever vaccine. CDR3s include the opening cysteine and the closing phenylalanine or tryptophan. D genes are given only for firm matches. Clone size is given for some rows only: seen once, a few or many times, or a class if the clone is expanded.

clone_size d_call j_call v_call cdr3_nt cdr3_aa
few - TRBJ2-1 TRBV6-2/TRBV6-3 TGTGCCAGCAGTTACAGTGCCGGGACGCCCTCCTACAATGAGCAGTTCTTC CASSYSAGTPSYNEQFF
many - TRBJ2-5 TRBV5-6 TGTGCCAGCAGACCCAAGGGAGGCCACCAAGAGACCCAGTACTTC CASRPKGGHQETQYF
- - TRBJ2-4 TRBV7-9 TGTGCCAGCAGCGAACGGGACTCCCGAGCGGACATTCAGTACTTC CASSERDSRADIQYF
few - TRBJ1-2 TRBV20-1 TGCAGTGCTAGTAGAGGGATCTATGGCTACACCTTC CSASRGIYGYTF
many - TRBJ1-5 TRBV20-1 TGCAGTGCAACAGGAATGGAATATAGCAATCAGCCCCAGCATTTT CSATGMEYSNQPQHF
few - TRBJ2-2 TRBV5-4 TGTGCCAGCAGTTCGGGGTTCACCGGGGAGCTGTTTTTT CASSSGFTGELFF
- - TRBJ2-2 TRBV24-1 TGTGCCACCAGTGATTTCGGAGTCGGGGAGCTGTTTTTT CATSDFGVGELFF
many - TRBJ2-1 TRBV6-2/TRBV6-3 TGTGCCAGCAGCCCGGTTGAGAATGAGCAGTTCTTC CASSPVENEQFF
- - TRBJ2-7 TRBV29-1 TGCAGCGTTGAAGGGGGGGGCGCCTACGAGCAGTACTTC CSVEGGGAYEQYF
many - TRBJ2-1 TRBV6-2/TRBV6-3 TGTGCCAGCAGTTCCGAGGTCTTGGCAGGGTACGATGAGCAGTTCTTC CASSSEVLAGYDEQFF
few TRBD1 TRBJ2-3 TRBV5-1 TGCGCCAGCAGCTTTTTGACAGGGGGGCAAGATACGCAGTATTTT CASSFLTGGQDTQYF
- - TRBJ2-2 TRBV5-1 TGCGCCAGCAGCTTGAGGGTGGGGCCCGGGGAGCTGTTTTTT CASSLRVGPGELFF
- - TRBJ2-3 TRBV19 TGTGCCAGTAGCGGGGGTCTCCGCCGAGTGGATACGCAGTATTTT CASSGGLRRVDTQYF
- - TRBJ1-1 TRBV5-4 TGTGCCAGCACCCCGGTGGGGAAGAACACTGAAGCTTTCTTT CASTPVGKNTEAFF
- TRBD2 TRBJ2-1 TRBV5-4 TGTGCCAGCAGCGACTCCGGGGGGGGCCACACCAATGAGCAGTTCTTC CASSDSGGGHTNEQFF
- TRBD2 TRBJ2-5 TRBV15 TGTGCCACCAGCAGTACTAGCGGAAGACAACAAGAGACCCAGTACTTC CATSSTSGRQQETQYF